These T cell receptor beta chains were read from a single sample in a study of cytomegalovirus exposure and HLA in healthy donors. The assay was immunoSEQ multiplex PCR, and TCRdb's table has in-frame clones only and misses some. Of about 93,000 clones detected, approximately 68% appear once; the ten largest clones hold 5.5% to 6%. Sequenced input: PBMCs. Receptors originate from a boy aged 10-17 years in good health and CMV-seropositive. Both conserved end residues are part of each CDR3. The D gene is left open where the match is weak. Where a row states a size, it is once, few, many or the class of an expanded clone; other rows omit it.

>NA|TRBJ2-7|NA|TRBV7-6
CASSTGSYEQYF
TGTGCCAGCAGTACAGGGTCCTACGAGCAGTACTTC
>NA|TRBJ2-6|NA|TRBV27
CASSLFLYSGANVLTF
TGTGCCAGCAGTTTATTCCTGTACTCTGGGGCCAACGTCCTGACTTTC
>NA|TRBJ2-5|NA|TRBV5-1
CASSLWGPETQYF
TGCGCCAGCAGCTTGTGGGGGCCGGAGACCCAGTACTTC
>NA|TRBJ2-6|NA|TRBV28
CASSFLSSLPGANVLTF
TGTGCCAGCAGTTTCCTATCGTCCCTCCCTGGGGCCAACGTCCTGACTTTC
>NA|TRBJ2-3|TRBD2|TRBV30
CAWVLAGVTDTQYF
TGTGCCTGGGTTCTAGCGGGGGTCACAGATACGCAGTATTTT
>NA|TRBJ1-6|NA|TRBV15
CATSVVREGSPLHF
TGTGCCACCAGCGTAGTCCGGGAAGGTTCACCCCTCCACTTT
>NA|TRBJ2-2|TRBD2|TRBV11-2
CASSPGEGAGELFF
TGTGCCAGCAGCCCTGGGGAGGGAGCGGGGGAGCTGTTTTTT
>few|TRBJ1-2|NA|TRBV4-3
CASSQAVNGQVSNYGYTF
TGCGCCAGCAGCCAAGCGGTAAATGGACAAGTCTCTAACTATGGCTACACCTTC
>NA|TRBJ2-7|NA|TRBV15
CATSRDSWASQYF
TGTGCCACCAGCAGAGATTCATGGGCAAGTCAGTACTTC
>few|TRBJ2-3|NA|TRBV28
CASSLNGRTDTQYF
TGTGCCAGCAGTTTAAATGGGCGCACAGATACGCAGTATTTT
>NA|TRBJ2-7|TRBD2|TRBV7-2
CASSQGAGGGLMQYF
TGTGCCAGCAGCCAAGGGGCGGGAGGGGGGCTAATGCAGTACTTC
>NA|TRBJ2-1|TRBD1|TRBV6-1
CASSEDRGHWNEQFF
TGTGCCAGCAGTGAGGACAGGGGGCATTGGAATGAGCAGTTCTTC
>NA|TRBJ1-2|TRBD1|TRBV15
CATSRDLGTGGYGYTF
TGTGCCACCAGCAGAGATCTGGGGACAGGGGGATATGGCTACACCTTC
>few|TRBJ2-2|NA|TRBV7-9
CASSRTGELFF
TGTGCCAGCAGCCGCACCGGGGAGCTGTTTTTT
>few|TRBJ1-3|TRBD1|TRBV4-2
CASSPHRGQSSGNTIYF
TGTGCCAGCAGCCCGCACAGGGGGCAAAGCTCTGGAAACACCATATATTTT
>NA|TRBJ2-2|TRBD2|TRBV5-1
CASSPERGETTGELFF
TGCGCCAGCAGCCCAGAGCGGGGGGAGACCACCGGGGAGCTGTTTTTT
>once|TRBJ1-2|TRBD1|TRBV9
CASSSRTGPEDGYTF
TGTGCCAGCAGCTCGCGGACAGGTCCGGAGGATGGCTACACCTTC
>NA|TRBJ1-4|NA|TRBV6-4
CASSSKGWVGEKLFF
TGTGCCAGCAGCTCAAAGGGGTGGGTTGGGGAAAAACTGTTTTTT
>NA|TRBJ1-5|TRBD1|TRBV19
CASSAGQNNQPQHF
TGTGCCAGTAGTGCGGGACAGAACAATCAGCCCCAGCATTTT
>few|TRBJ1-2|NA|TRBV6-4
CALIQYRGYTF
TGTGCCCTTATTCAGTACCGGGGATACACCTTC
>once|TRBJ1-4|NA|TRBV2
CASLAVEKLFF
TGTGCCAGCCTGGCGGTTGAAAAACTGTTTTTT
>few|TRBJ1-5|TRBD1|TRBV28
CASRGTGGAGPQHF
TGTGCCAGCAGAGGGACAGGGGGCGCGGGACCCCAGCATTTT
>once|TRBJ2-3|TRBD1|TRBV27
CASSYRDRADTQYF
TGTGCCAGCAGTTACCGGGACAGGGCAGATACGCAGTATTTT
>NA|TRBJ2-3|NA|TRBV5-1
CASSLGPRTDAQYF
TGCGCCAGCAGCTTGGGGCCTCGTACAGATGCGCAGTATTTT
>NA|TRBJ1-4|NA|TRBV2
CASRMDTENEKLFF
TGTGCCAGCAGAATGGACACGGAGAATGAAAAACTGTTTTTT
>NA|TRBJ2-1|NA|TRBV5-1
CASSPGSLTESQFF
TGCGCCAGCAGCCCGGGATCCCTTACAGAATCTCAGTTCTTC
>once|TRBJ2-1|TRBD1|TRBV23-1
CASSPKACIRTGPLLNEQFF
TGCGCCAGCAGCCCGAAGGCCTGCATCCGGACAGGACCGTTACTCAATGAGCAGTTCTTC
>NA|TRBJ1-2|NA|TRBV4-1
CASSQAPYMTSGFLPSQYGYPF
TGCGCCAGCAGCCAAGCCCCCTATATGACGTCCGGGTTTCTACCCTCCCAGTATGGCTACCCCTTC
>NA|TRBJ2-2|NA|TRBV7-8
CASSLKFAGPNTGELFF
TGTGCCAGCAGCTTAAAATTTGCGGGGCCAAACACCGGGGAGCTGTTTTTT
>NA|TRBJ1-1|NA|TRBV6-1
CASSSSGITEAFF
TGTGCCAGCAGTTCATCGGGGATCACTGAAGCTTTCTTT
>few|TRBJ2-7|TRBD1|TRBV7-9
CASNRDSPYEQYF
TGTGCCAGCAACCGGGACAGTCCCTACGAGCAGTACTTC
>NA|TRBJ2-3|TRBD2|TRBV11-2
CASSENTGGFTDTQYF
TGTGCCAGCAGCGAAAACACGGGGGGGTTCACAGATACGCAGTATTTT
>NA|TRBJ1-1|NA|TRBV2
CASRRDSQNTEAFF
TGTGCCAGCCGCCGAGACAGTCAGAACACTGAAGCTTTCTTT
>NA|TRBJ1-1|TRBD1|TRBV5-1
CASSEIQGGKAFF
TGCGCCAGCAGCGAAATACAAGGGGGCAAAGCTTTCTTT
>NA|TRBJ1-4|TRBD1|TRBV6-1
CASSDPTGGSEKLFF
TGTGCCAGCAGTGATCCAACAGGGGGCTCTGAAAAACTGTTTTTT
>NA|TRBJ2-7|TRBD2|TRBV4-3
CASSQDGRGYEQYF
TGCGCCAGCAGCCAAGATGGGAGGGGTTACGAGCAGTACTTC
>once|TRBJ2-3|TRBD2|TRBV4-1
CASSQDRGRGTQYF
TGCGCCAGCAGCCAAGACCGGGGGAGGGGTACGCAGTATTTT
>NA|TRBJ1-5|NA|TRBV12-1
CASSSAGQVGQPQHF
TGTGCCAGCAGCTCCGCCGGACAGGTGGGTCAGCCCCAGCATTTT
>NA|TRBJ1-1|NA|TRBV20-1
CSAGVTEAFF
TGCAGCGCAGGGGTTACTGAAGCTTTCTTT
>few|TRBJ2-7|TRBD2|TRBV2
CASSELAGGLYDEQYF
TGTGCCAGCAGTGAACTTGCGGGAGGATTGTATGACGAGCAGTACTTC
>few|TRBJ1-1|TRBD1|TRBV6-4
CASSVEGGLSEAFF
TGTGCCAGCAGTGTTGAAGGGGGCCTGTCTGAAGCTTTCTTT
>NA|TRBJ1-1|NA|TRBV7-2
CASSPQRRGTAFF
TGTGCCAGCAGCCCCCAAAGACGAGGCACGGCTTTCTTT
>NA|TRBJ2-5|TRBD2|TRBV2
CASSEGTSGPRETQYF
TGTGCCAGCAGTGAAGGGACTAGCGGTCCAAGGGAGACCCAGTACTTC
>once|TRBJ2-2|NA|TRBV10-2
CASSWGLNTGELFF
TGCGCCAGCAGCTGGGGACTGAACACCGGGGAGCTGTTTTTT
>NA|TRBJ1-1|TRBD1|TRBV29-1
CSVVGQLNTEAFF
TGCAGCGTTGTGGGACAGTTGAACACTGAAGCTTTCTTT
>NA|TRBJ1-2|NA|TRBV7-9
CASSSDGGQRNYGYTF
TGTGCCAGCAGCTCCGATGGCGGCCAACGTAACTATGGCTACACCTTC
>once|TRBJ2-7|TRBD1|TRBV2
CASRGWTGVGEQYF
TGTGCCAGCAGGGGGTGGACAGGGGTAGGCGAGCAGTACTTC
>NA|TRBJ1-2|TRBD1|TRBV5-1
CASSEGQGTYGYTF
TGCGCCAGCAGCGAAGGACAGGGGACCTATGGCTACACCTTC
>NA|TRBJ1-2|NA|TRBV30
CAWSVRRWGNGYPF
TGTGCCTGGAGTGTAAGGCGTTGGGGCAATGGCTACCCCTTC
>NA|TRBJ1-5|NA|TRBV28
CASSLRFTLAQPQHF
TGTGCCAGCAGTTTACGGTTCACCTTAGCGCAGCCCCAGCATTTT
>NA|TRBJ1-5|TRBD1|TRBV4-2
CASSQVRDRGQPQNF
TGTGCCAGCAGCCAAGTTCGAGACAGGGGTCAGCCCCAGAATTTT
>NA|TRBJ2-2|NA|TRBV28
CASRTRNTGELFF
TGTGCCAGCCGGACAAGGAACACCGGGGAGCTGTTTTTT
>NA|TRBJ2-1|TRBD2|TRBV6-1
CASSDRSGSLGEQFF
TGTGCCAGCAGTGATCGGAGCGGGAGTCTCGGTGAGCAGTTCTTC
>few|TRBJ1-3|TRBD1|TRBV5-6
CASNLGTGGNTIYF
TGTGCCAGCAACCTTGGGACAGGCGGAAACACCATATATTTT
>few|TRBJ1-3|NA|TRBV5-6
CASSLDVRSGNTIYF
TGTGCCAGCAGCTTGGACGTCAGGTCTGGAAACACCATATATTTT
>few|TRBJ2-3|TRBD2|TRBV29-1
CSVGTSGEHTDTQYF
TGCAGCGTTGGCACTAGCGGAGAACACACAGATACGCAGTATTTT
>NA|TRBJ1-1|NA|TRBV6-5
CASSEDSYTEAFF
TGTGCCAGCAGTGAAGACAGCTACACTGAAGCTTTCTTT
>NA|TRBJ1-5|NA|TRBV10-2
CASSESVLSNQPQNF
TGCGCCAGCAGTGAGAGTGTCCTTAGCAATCAGCCCCAGAATTTT
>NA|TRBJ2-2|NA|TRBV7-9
CASSANTGLTGRAGELFF
TGTGCCAGCAGCGCCAATACAGGGTTAACCGGGCGCGCCGGGGAGCTGTTTTTT
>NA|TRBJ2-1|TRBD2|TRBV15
CATSGKAGGPYNEQFF
TGTGCCACCAGCGGAAAAGCGGGGGGGCCGTACAATGAGCAGTTCTTC